A selection of T cell receptor beta chains follows, all from one sample in a study of identical twins. TCRdb passed the 5' RACE reads through MiXCR, listing each CDR3 protein once. The repertoire holds roughly 690,000 distinct CDR3 sequences, 5.5% to 7.5% seen once, with about 2% in the top ten. The sample was naive T cells sorted from blood. These TCRs come from a man in his late teens or twenties in good health. The CDR3 runs from the conserved cysteine through the conserved F or W. The order of the fields is J gene, clone size, V gene, D gene, CDR3 protein, CDR3 DNA. The D gene is left open where the match is weak. Expanded clones get a size class; other rows say once, few or many, or leave the size out.

J: TRBJ1-2
size: many
V: TRBV28
D: .
CDR3: CASSLSLNYGYTF
DNA: TGTGCCAGCAGTTTGAGTCTTAACTATGGCTACACCTTC

J: TRBJ2-2
size: many
V: TRBV7-9
D: .
CDR3: CASSLPAVGELFF
DNA: TGTGCCAGCAGCTTACCGGCGGTCGGGGAGCTGTTTTTT

J: TRBJ2-3
size: many
V: TRBV6-5
D: .
CDR3: CASSYLGGDTDTQYF
DNA: TGTGCCAGCAGTTATCTCGGGGGAGACACAGATACGCAGTATTTT

J: TRBJ2-5
size: few
V: TRBV12-3/TRBV12-4
D: .
CDR3: CASTRGTQETQYF
DNA: TGTGCCAGCACAAGGGGGACACAAGAGACCCAGTACTTC

J: TRBJ2-7
size: .
V: TRBV25-1
D: .
CDR3: CASSISGGSHEQYF
DNA: TGTGCCAGCAGTATTTCTGGAGGGAGCCACGAGCAGTACTTC

J: TRBJ2-1
size: .
V: TRBV4-1
D: TRBD2
CDR3: CASSPHIQAGQSGYNEQFF
DNA: TGCGCCAGCAGCCCCCACATACAAGCGGGGCAAAGTGGGTACAATGAGCAGTTCTTC

J: TRBJ2-2
size: .
V: TRBV7-2
D: TRBD2
CDR3: CASSRAGGNTGELFF
DNA: TGTGCCAGCAGCCGAGCGGGAGGGAACACCGGGGAGCTGTTTTTT

J: TRBJ1-1
size: many
V: TRBV15
D: TRBD1
CDR3: CAARDRMNTEAFF
DNA: TGTGCCGCTCGGGACAGGATGAACACTGAAGCTTTCTTT

J: TRBJ2-1
size: .
V: TRBV7-2
D: .
CDR3: CASSPGTRGNEQFF
DNA: TGTGCCAGCAGCCCAGGGACGAGAGGCAATGAGCAGTTCTTC

J: TRBJ1-2
size: few
V: TRBV6-1
D: .
CDR3: CASSELAADDYGYTF
DNA: TGTGCCAGCAGTGAATTGGCAGCCGATGACTATGGCTACACCTTC

J: TRBJ2-7
size: many
V: TRBV6-1
D: TRBD2
CDR3: CASSNRGRQFGEQYF
DNA: TGTGCCAGCAGTAACCGCGGGAGGCAGTTTGGCGAGCAGTACTTC

J: TRBJ2-5
size: many
V: TRBV6-5
D: .
CDR3: CATQTSGETQYF
DNA: TGTGCCACCCAGACGAGTGGGGAGACCCAGTACTTC

J: TRBJ2-7
size: .
V: TRBV7-2
D: TRBD2
CDR3: CASSFYGLAGGPYEQYF
DNA: TGTGCCAGCAGCTTCTACGGGCTAGCGGGAGGGCCATACGAGCAGTACTTC

J: TRBJ2-1
size: many
V: TRBV20-1
D: TRBD2
CDR3: CSARDGSGSSYNEQFF
DNA: TGCAGTGCTAGAGATGGTAGCGGGAGCTCCTACAATGAGCAGTTCTTC

J: TRBJ2-1
size: many
V: TRBV5-1
D: TRBD2
CDR3: CASSRAGGNEQFF
DNA: TGCGCCAGCAGCCGAGCGGGGGGGAATGAGCAGTTCTTC

J: TRBJ2-3
size: many
V: TRBV12-3/TRBV12-4
D: TRBD1
CDR3: CASTDRETDTQYF
DNA: TGTGCCAGCACTGACAGGGAGACAGATACGCAGTATTTT

J: TRBJ2-1
size: many
V: TRBV29-1
D: .
CDR3: CSLTGPNYNEQFF
DNA: TGCAGCCTAACAGGGCCCAACTACAATGAGCAGTTCTTC

J: TRBJ1-1
size: many
V: TRBV2
D: .
CDR3: CASRISLGLEEAFF
DNA: TGTGCCAGCAGGATATCGTTAGGGCTGGAAGAAGCTTTCTTT

J: TRBJ2-3
size: many
V: TRBV6-4
D: .
CDR3: CASSDIPRVSTDTQYF
DNA: TGTGCCAGCAGTGACATTCCCCGGGTTAGCACAGATACGCAGTATTTT

J: TRBJ2-5
size: .
V: TRBV19
D: .
CDR3: CASSPEGPGETQYF
DNA: TGTGCCAGTAGTCCTGAGGGGCCCGGGGAGACCCAGTACTTC

J: TRBJ2-1
size: few
V: TRBV5-5
D: .
CDR3: CASSLEWTIGYEQFF
DNA: TGTGCCAGCAGCTTGGAATGGACTATTGGATATGAGCAGTTCTTC

J: TRBJ2-3
size: few
V: TRBV6-5
D: TRBD2
CDR3: CASSSPLLAGGSSTQYF
DNA: TGTGCCAGCAGTTCCCCCCTTCTAGCGGGAGGGAGTAGTACGCAGTATTTT

J: TRBJ2-1
size: few
V: TRBV20-1
D: TRBD1
CDR3: CSARDRGPNNEQFF
DNA: TGCAGTGCTAGGGACAGGGGGCCGAACAATGAGCAGTTCTTC

J: TRBJ2-1
size: many
V: TRBV10-2
D: TRBD2
CDR3: CASSGLADSYNEQFF
DNA: TGCGCCAGCAGTGGGCTAGCGGACTCCTACAATGAGCAGTTCTTC

J: TRBJ2-5
size: many
V: TRBV29-1
D: .
CDR3: CSGGMETQYF
DNA: TGCAGCGGAGGGATGGAGACCCAGTACTTC

J: TRBJ2-7
size: few
V: TRBV3-1
D: .
CDR3: CASSQAPGSPYEQYF
DNA: TGTGCCAGCAGCCAAGCACCCGGGAGCCCCTACGAGCAGTACTTC

J: TRBJ2-1
size: few
V: TRBV30
D: TRBD2
CDR3: CALEGREHNEQFF
DNA: TGTGCCCTGGAGGGGCGGGAGCACAATGAGCAGTTCTTC

J: TRBJ2-1
size: few
V: TRBV11-2
D: TRBD2
CDR3: CASSTAEREGYNEQFF
DNA: TGTGCCAGCAGCACCGCAGAGCGGGAGGGATACAATGAGCAGTTCTTC

J: TRBJ2-3
size: many
V: TRBV20-1
D: .
CDR3: CSARDRSDITQYF
DNA: TGCAGTGCTAGAGACAGGTCCGACATTACGCAGTATTTT

J: TRBJ2-5
size: few
V: TRBV11-2
D: TRBD2
CDR3: CASSSVAGGPSETQYF
DNA: TGTGCCAGCAGCTCAGTAGCGGGAGGGCCCTCGGAGACCCAGTACTTC

J: TRBJ2-7
size: many
V: TRBV12-3/TRBV12-4
D: .
CDR3: CASRSINTYEQYF
DNA: TGTGCCAGCAGGTCGATCAATACCTACGAGCAGTACTTC

J: TRBJ1-6
size: many
V: TRBV10-3
D: .
CDR3: CAISESGTAGHF
DNA: TGTGCCATCAGTGAGTCTGGGACCGCGGGCCACTTT

J: TRBJ2-1
size: .
V: TRBV23-1
D: .
CDR3: CASSQSSRYANEQFF
DNA: TGCGCCAGCAGTCAATCGAGTCGGTACGCAAATGAGCAGTTCTTC

J: TRBJ2-7
size: .
V: TRBV5-5
D: .
CDR3: CASSLRAQGTYEQYF
DNA: TGTGCCAGCAGCTTGAGAGCACAGGGCACCTACGAGCAGTACTTC

J: TRBJ2-7
size: many
V: TRBV20-1
D: TRBD1
CDR3: CSAKRDRPQSISAYEQYF
DNA: TGCAGTGCTAAAAGGGACAGACCACAATCGATTTCCGCCTACGAGCAGTACTTC

J: TRBJ2-4
size: .
V: TRBV5-4
D: TRBD2
CDR3: CASSSKLAGENIQYF
DNA: TGTGCCAGCAGCTCCAAACTAGCGGGAGAAAACATTCAGTACTTC

J: TRBJ2-3
size: few
V: TRBV11-2
D: TRBD2
CDR3: CASRLAGGPEEDTQYF
DNA: TGTGCCAGCCGGCTAGCGGGAGGGCCTGAGGAAGATACGCAGTATTTT

J: TRBJ2-3
size: few
V: TRBV20-1
D: TRBD2
CDR3: CSGFSGSTDTQYF
DNA: TGCAGTGGGTTTAGCGGGAGCACAGATACGCAGTATTTT

J: TRBJ2-4
size: few
V: TRBV11-2
D: TRBD2
CDR3: CASSLDGTGTSGRELAKNIQYF
DNA: TGTGCCAGCAGCTTAGATGGGACCGGGACTAGCGGGAGGGAGTTGGCCAAAAACATTCAGTACTTC

J: TRBJ2-1
size: many
V: TRBV29-1
D: .
CDR3: CSVDGGGWDNEQFF
DNA: TGCAGCGTTGATGGGGGCGGTTGGGACAATGAGCAGTTCTTC

J: TRBJ2-7
size: many
V: TRBV20-1
D: TRBD1
CDR3: CSAGQGSYEQYF
DNA: TGCAGTGCGGGACAGGGCTCCTACGAGCAGTACTTC

J: TRBJ1-1
size: many
V: TRBV4-1
D: .
CDR3: CASSQLGLVHTEAFF
DNA: TGCGCCAGCAGCCAGTTAGGCCTGGTTCACACTGAAGCTTTCTTT

J: TRBJ2-3
size: .
V: TRBV6-5
D: .
CDR3: CASSLRGQSTDTQYF
DNA: TGTGCCAGCAGTTTGCGGGGACAGTCCACAGATACGCAGTATTTT

J: TRBJ2-2
size: many
V: TRBV5-1
D: TRBD2
CDR3: CASSLSLAGGRTGELFF
DNA: TGCGCCAGCAGCTTGTCCCTAGCGGGAGGACGGACCGGGGAGCTGTTTTTT

J: TRBJ2-5
size: .
V: TRBV4-3
D: .
CDR3: CASSHAQGRPGAQYF
DNA: TGCGCCAGCAGCCATGCCCAGGGTCGGCCGGGGGCCCAGTACTTC

J: TRBJ2-1
size: few
V: TRBV20-1
D: .
CDR3: CSAPESWANEQFF
DNA: TGCAGTGCCCCGGAAAGCTGGGCCAATGAGCAGTTCTTC

J: TRBJ2-1
size: many
V: TRBV20-1
D: TRBD2
CDR3: CSATQASGVSYNEQFF
DNA: TGCAGTGCGACCCAAGCTAGCGGCGTCTCCTACAATGAGCAGTTCTTC

J: TRBJ2-1
size: few
V: TRBV4-3
D: .
CDR3: CASSQDQGIADNEQFF
DNA: TGCGCCAGCAGCCAAGATCAGGGGATAGCCGACAATGAGCAGTTCTTC